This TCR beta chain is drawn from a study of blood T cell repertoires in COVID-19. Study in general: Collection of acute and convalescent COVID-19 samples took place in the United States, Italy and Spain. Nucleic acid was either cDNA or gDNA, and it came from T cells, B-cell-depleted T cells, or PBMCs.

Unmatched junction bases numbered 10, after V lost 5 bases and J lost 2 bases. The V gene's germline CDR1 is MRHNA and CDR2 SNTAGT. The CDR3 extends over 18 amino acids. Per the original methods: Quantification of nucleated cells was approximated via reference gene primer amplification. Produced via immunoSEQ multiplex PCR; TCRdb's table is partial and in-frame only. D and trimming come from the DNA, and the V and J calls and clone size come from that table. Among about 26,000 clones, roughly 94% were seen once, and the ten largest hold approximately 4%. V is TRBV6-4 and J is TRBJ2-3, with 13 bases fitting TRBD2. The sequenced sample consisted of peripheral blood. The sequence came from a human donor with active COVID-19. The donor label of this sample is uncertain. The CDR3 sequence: CASSRTSGSGRLTDTQYF. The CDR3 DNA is TGTGCCAGCAGTCGGACTAGCGGGAGTGGGAGACTCACAGATACGCAGTATTTT.